This T cell receptor beta chain appears in the sequencing data of a study of early T cells in non-severe SARS-CoV-2 infection. This clonotype was recorded many times. Using its own MiXCR run on the 5' RACE reads, TCRdb lists one record per CDR3 protein. The table shows over 35,000 distinct CDR3 sequences, with roughly 10% occurring only once. CDR1 SGHAT and CDR2 FQNNGV come from the germline V gene. This CDR3 region has 12 residues. Trimming left V 4 bases short and J 2 bases short, with 4 bases between. This TCR came from an adult who was a healthcare worker with PCR-confirmed SARS-CoV-2 infection or an uninfected control (not recorded which). The rearrangement uses TRBV11-2 and TRBJ2-3, with D hard to call. Material: whole blood. The CDR3 bases are TGTGCCAGCAGCTCCTACACAGATACGCAGTATTTT. Its protein product is CASSSYTDTQYF.